These 17 T cell receptor beta chains came from one sample sequenced in a study of cytomegalovirus exposure and HLA in healthy donors. Both 60 Vbeta primers and 13 Jbeta primers went into the PCR. Some clones are missing from TCRdb's copy, which holds only in-frame ones; the method was immunoSEQ multiplex PCR. This sample yields roughly 160,000 clones, of which roughly four fifths are seen a single time; about 4.5% belongs to the top ten. Sequenced: PBMCs. These receptors came from a man aged 35 to 55 in good health and CMV-seronegative.

V and J are TRBV5-1 and TRBJ2-7, with D unresolved. V was clipped by 4 bases and J by 0 bases, with 8 bases between them. The V gene's germline CDR1 is SGHRS and CDR2 YFSETQ. The CDR3 has 13 amino acids. The CDR3 nucleotides read TGCGCCAGCAGCATCGTTAGCTCCTACGAGCAGTACTTC. Amino acids: CASSIVSSYEQYF. Filled out from reference TRBV5-1 and TRBJ2-7, the complete variable domain reads KAGVTQTPRYLIKTRGQQVTLSCSPISGHRSVSWYQQTPGQGLQFLFEYFSETQRNKGNFPGRFSGRQFSNSRSEMNVSTLELGDSALYLCASSIVSSYEQYFGPGTRLTVT.

The chain has TRBV5-6 and TRBJ2-1; a weak D match, TRBD1 (7 bases). Germline-derived CDR1 and CDR2 are SGHDT and YYEEEE. There are 13 residues in the CDR3. V was trimmed by 1 base and J by 8 bases, leaving 10 bases between them. The CDR3, as DNA: TGTGCCAGCAGCTTGCAGGGGGGCGATGAGCAGTTCTTC. Protein product: CASSLQGGDEQFF.

The chain uses TRBV6-5 and TRBJ2-7; 8 positions agree with TRBD1. This CDR3 spans 14 amino acids. The V gene end was trimmed by 6 bases and the J gene end by 5 bases; junction bases not matched to a gene: 9. The germline gives CDR1 MNHEY, CDR2 SVGAGI. The CDR3 DNA is TGTGCCAGCAGCCTTGACAGGGGAAACAACGAGCAGTACTTC. Encoded protein: CASSLDRGNNEQYF.

The rearrangement links TRBV4-2 to TRBJ2-7; TRBD2 matches at 7 bases. CDR3 length equals 13 residues. The germline CDR1 and CDR2 sequences are LGHNA and YNFKEQ. V lost 3 bases and J lost 3; bases outside the gene matches: 2. The CDR3 nucleotides read TGTGCCAGCAGCCATGGGACTATCTACGAGCAGTACTTC. This encodes CASSHGTIYEQYF.

The V and J genes are TRBV6-5 and TRBJ2-1, with D perhaps TRBD1 (7 bases). CDR1 and CDR2 (germline): MNHEY, SVGAGI. V was trimmed by 6 bases and J by 12 bases, leaving 15 bases between them. The length of the CDR3 is 12 residues. CDR3 sequence (DNA): TGTGCCAGCAGGCGGGACAGCGAGTTGCAGTTCTTC. It yields the protein CASRRDSELQFF.

The chain is built from TRBV9 and TRBJ2-7; D is unresolved. Germline loops: CDR1 SGDLS, CDR2 YYNGEE. V was pared by 0 bases and J by 4 bases, with 8 bases between. CDR3 length equals 13 residues. CDR3 protein: CASSVALQYEQYF. CDR3 bases: TGTGCCAGCAGCGTAGCATTGCAGTACGAGCAGTACTTC.

The rearrangement joins TRBV5-8 to TRBJ1-6, with D hard to call. The CDR3 spans 15 residues. Germline V CDR1 and CDR2: SGHTS, YDEGEE. The V end was cut by 2 bases, the J end by 4 bases, with 10 bases between. The CDR3 region is CASSFRSGYNSPLHF. CDR3 DNA: TGTGCCAGCAGCTTCAGGTCCGGATATAATTCACCCCTCCACTTT.

The chain has TRBV6-1 and TRBJ1-1, with 8 bases that match TRBD1. Germline V gene data show CDR1 as MNHNS and CDR2 as SASEGT. CDR3 length: 14 residues. The ends lost 1 base at V and 4 bases at J; junction bases unmatched: 2. CDR3 in DNA: TGTGCCAGCAGTGAAGGACAGGGGTCCACTGAAGCTTTCTTT. Translating it yields CASSEGQGSTEAFF.

Details on this clone: This same CDR3 is encoded by further DNA sequences in the sample. The chain is built from TRBV11-2 and TRBJ2-3, with D perhaps TRBD1 (6 bases). CDR3 length equals 16 residues. From germline, CDR1 is SGHAT and CDR2 FQNNGV. Trimming stripped 0 bases from V and 1 base from J, with 11 bases between. CDR3 sequence reads: CASSLEGGQGTDTQYF. The CDR3 DNA sequence: TGTGCCAGCAGCTTAGAAGGGGGACAAGGCACAGATACGCAGTATTTT.

The rearrangement links TRBV29-1 to TRBJ1-1, with 9 bases matching TRBD1. J gave up 5 bases and V 6 bases, and 4 bases lay outside the gene matches. Germline V gene data show CDR1 as SQVTM and CDR2 as ANQGSEA. This CDR3 has 12 amino acids. CDR3 residues: CSVRTGATEAFF. In DNA, the CDR3 is TGCAGCGTACGGACAGGGGCAACTGAAGCTTTCTTT.

V is TRBV2 and J is TRBJ1-5, with no clear D. The CDR3 sequence is 13 residues long. Trimming stripped 1 base from V and 6 bases from J, with 7 bases between. Per germline, CDR1 SNHLY and CDR2 FYNNEI. CDR3 sequence: CASSEGAAQPQHF. In DNA, the CDR3 is TGTGCCAGCAGTGAAGGGGCAGCTCAGCCCCAGCATTTT.

This chain links TRBV11-2 with TRBJ1-6; D is undetermined. With 6 bases removed from V and 4 bases from J, the gap between germline ends came to 13 bases. The germline gives CDR1 SGHAT, CDR2 FQNNGV. The CDR3 spans 15 residues. The CDR3 bases are TGTGCCAGCAGACCCGAGGCAGCGTATAATTCACCCCTCCACTTT. It translates to CASRPEAAYNSPLHF.

The chain combines TRBV5-1 with TRBJ1-5, with unresolved D. CDR3 length: 15 amino acids. Trimming took off 4 bases at V and 5 bases at J, with 16 bases between the two ends. Germline V gene sequence: CDR1 SGHRS, CDR2 YFSETQ. CDR3 coding DNA: TGCGCCAGCAGCCACCGGGGAGAGGCCCATCAGCCCCAGCATTTT. It is translated as CASSHRGEAHQPQHF.

The V and J genes are TRBV27 and TRBJ2-7; 8 bases fit TRBD1. The CDR3 sequence is 15 residues long. The germline V gene has CDR1 MNHEY and CDR2 SMNVEV (reference sequence). V lost 6 bases to trimming and J lost 3 bases; unmatched junction nucleotides: 10. CDR3 sequence (DNA): TGTGCCAGCAGCTTGGGTGGACAGGGAAGCTACGAGCAGTACTTC. It translates to CASSLGGQGSYEQYF.

The V gene is TRBV2, the J gene TRBJ2-3; TRBD1 might be the D (5 bases). The CDR3 has 16 amino acids. Germline-derived CDR1 and CDR2 are SNHLY and FYNNEI. Trimming stripped 6 bases from V and 3 bases from J, with 19 bases between. This chain's CDR3 is CASRGSQGFGTDTQYF. In nucleotides, the CDR3 is TGTGCCAGCAGAGGATCTCAGGGATTTGGGACAGATACGCAGTATTTT.

The V call is TRBV2, the J call TRBJ2-1; 7 bases match TRBD1. CDR3 length equals 13 residues. The V gene's germline CDR1 is SNHLY and CDR2 FYNNEI. J gave up 9 bases and V 6 bases, and 8 bases lay outside the gene matches. Here the CDR3 reads CASRGTALPEQFF. The CDR3 coding sequence is TGTGCCAGCAGAGGGACAGCGTTACCTGAGCAGTTCTTC. Together with reference TRBV2 and TRBJ2-1, the CDR3 gives the full variable domain: EPEVTQTPSHQVTQMGQEVILRCVPISNHLYFYWYRQILGQKVEFLVSFYNNEISEKSEIFDDQFSVERPDGSNFTLKIRSTKLEDSAMYFCASRGTALPEQFFGPGTRLTVL.

The chain uses TRBV18 and TRBJ2-5; 9 bases line up with TRBD2. The CDR3 covers 15 residues. Germline assignment: CDR1 KGHSH and CDR2 LQKENI. V was clipped by 3 bases and J by 5 bases; unmatched bases: 7. The CDR3 coding sequence is TGTGCCAGCTCACCGGGACTAGCTCATTTGGAGACCCAGTACTTC. Protein: CASSPGLAHLETQYF.